The subject of this entry is one TCR beta chain. Antigen unknown. TCR beta libraries used about 2 micrograms of DNA from cryopreserved PBMCs. Assay used: immunoSEQ multiplex PCR; TCRdb lists only in-frame clones, some missing. The sample has approximately 100,000 clones; 70% to 80% are singletons. This specimen belongs to a study of cytotoxic CD8 clonotypes in ibrutinib-treated CLL. Study-wide points: With treatment, public clonotypes, which were uncommon, either contracted or remained stable.

V dropped 3 bases and J dropped 0 bases, with 9 bases sitting between them. This CDR3 has 14 amino acids. From germline, CDR1 is LNHNV and CDR2 YYDKDF (reference sequence). This receptor was taken from a human donor with chronic lymphocytic leukemia. The sequencing used PBMCs, collected after 24 months of ibrutinib treatment. The chain is built from TRBV15 and TRBJ2-7, with D perhaps matching TRBD1 or TRBD2 (5 bases each). This CDR3 is CATSRGPNSYEQYF. The CDR3 DNA sequence: TGTGCCACCAGCAGGGGACCGAACTCCTACGAGCAGTACTTC.